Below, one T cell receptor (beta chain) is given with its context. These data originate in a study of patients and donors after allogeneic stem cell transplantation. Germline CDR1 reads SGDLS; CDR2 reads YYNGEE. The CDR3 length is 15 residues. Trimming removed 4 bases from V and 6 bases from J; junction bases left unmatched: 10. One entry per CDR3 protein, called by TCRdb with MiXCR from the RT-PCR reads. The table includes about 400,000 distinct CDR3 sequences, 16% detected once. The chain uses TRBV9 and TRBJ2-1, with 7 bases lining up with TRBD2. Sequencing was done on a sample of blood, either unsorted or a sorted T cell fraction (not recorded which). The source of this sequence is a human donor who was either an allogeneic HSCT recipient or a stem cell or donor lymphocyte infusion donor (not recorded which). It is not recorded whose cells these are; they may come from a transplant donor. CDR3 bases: TGTGCCAGCAGCAGGGGCGGGAGTGGGTCCAATGAGCAGTTCTTC. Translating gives CASSRGGSGSNEQFF.